Below are 13 T cell receptor beta chains sequenced from a single sample in a study of blood T cell repertoires in COVID-19. Sequencing was performed with immunoSEQ multiplex PCR; in TCRdb, only in-frame clones are kept and a portion is missing. The data show 210,000 or so clones, approximately 90% seen once. The sequencing sample was made of peripheral blood. Receptors originate from a man aged 25 to 40 with acute or convalescent COVID-19.

The chain links TRBV19 to TRBJ2-1; D is perhaps TRBD1 (5 bases). The germline CDR1 and CDR2 sequences are LNHDA and SQIVND (reference sequence). V lost 6 bases and J lost 3, with 12 bases in between. The CDR3 extends over 14 amino acids. CDR3 loop: CASSPMGHYNEQFF. The CDR3 region has the DNA TGTGCCAGTAGCCCTATGGGGCACTACAATGAGCAGTTCTTC.

This chain joins TRBV15 and TRBJ2-7; D might be TRBD2 (5 bases). Looked up from germline, CDR1 is LNHNV and CDR2 is YYDKDF (reference sequence). The CDR3 consists of 14 residues. V was clipped by 5 bases and J by 0 bases, with 11 bases between them. The DNA of the CDR3 is TGTGCCACCAGCGAACGAGGGCCCTCCTACGAGCAGTACTTC. It yields the protein CATSERGPSYEQYF.

The rearrangement links TRBV5-6 to TRBJ2-5; TRBD1 is a possible D gene (6 bases). The V gene lost 4 bases and the J gene lost 5 bases, with 18 bases spanning the gap. CDR1 and CDR2 (germline): SGHDT, YYEEEE. CDR3 length equals 15 residues. In DNA, the CDR3 is TGTGCCAGCAGCAGGATCAGGGGTCCGGGGGAGACCCAGTACTTC. Amino acids: CASSRIRGPGETQYF.

The chain couples TRBV28 to TRBJ1-2; 9 positions agree with TRBD1. From germline, CDR1 is MDHEN and CDR2 SYDVKM. The length of the CDR3 is 15 residues. The V gene end was trimmed by 5 bases and the J gene end by 1 base; junction bases not matched to a gene: 5. CDR3 in DNA: TGTGCCAGCAGTGGGACAGGGTCGGGTAACTATGGCTACACCTTC. Translation gives CASSGTGSGNYGYTF.

The chain has TRBV5-1 and TRBJ1-2, with TRBD1 matching over 12 bases. The CDR3 is 15 residues long. From germline, CDR1 is SGHRS and CDR2 YFSETQ. The V gene end was trimmed by 5 bases and the J gene end by 5 bases; junction bases not matched to a gene: 7. The DNA of the CDR3 is TGCGCCAGCAGTTCCGGGACAGGGGGCGCGTATGGCTACACCTTC. This gives the protein CASSSGTGGAYGYTF.

CDR3 protein: CAIRGAGSVPEQYF. In nucleotides, the CDR3 is TGTGCCATCAGAGGGGCGGGATCTGTCCCCGAGCAGTACTTC. The genes are TRBV10-3 and TRBJ2-7, with D tentatively TRBD2 (6 bases). Trimming took 6 bases from V and 6 from J, leaving 18 bases between them. Germline V gives CDR1 ENHRY, CDR2 SYGVKD. The CDR3 has 14 amino acids.

This chain uses TRBV4-2 with TRBJ1-2; 10 bases line up with TRBD1. The CDR3 runs 14 residues. The germline V gene encodes CDR1 LGHNA and CDR2 YNFKEQ. V was pared by 1 base and J by 8 bases, with 4 bases of the junction left unmatched. The CDR3 is CASSQVGQGGGYTF. CDR3 in DNA: TGTGCCAGCAGCCAAGTAGGACAGGGGGGCGGCTACACCTTC.

This chain connects TRBV7-3 to TRBJ2-2; 13 bases map to TRBD2. The CDR3 length is 16 residues. Per the germline V gene, CDR1 is SGHTA and CDR2 is FQGTGA. V gave up 3 bases and J gave up 6 bases; unmatched junction bases: 4. This CDR3 is CASSFTSGRVPGELFF. The CDR3 DNA follows: TGTGCCAGCAGCTTCACTAGCGGGAGGGTCCCCGGGGAGCTGTTTTTT.

The chain joins TRBV15 to TRBJ2-3; 8 bases map to TRBD1. Unmatched junction bases numbered 6, after V lost 1 base and J lost 6 bases. This CDR3 comprises 15 residues. Germline values: CDR1 LNHNV, CDR2 YYDKDF (reference sequence). The CDR3 sequence is CATSRGGTGGDTQYF. CDR3 in DNA: TGTGCCACCAGCAGAGGTGGGACAGGAGGGGATACGCAGTATTTT. Using reference TRBV15 and TRBJ2-3 for the parts outside the CDR3, the full variable domain is DAMVIQNPRYQVTQFGKPVTLSCSQTLNHNVMYWYQQKSSQAPKLLFHYYDKDFNNEADTPDNFQSRRPNTSFCFLDIRSPGLGDTAMYLCATSRGGTGGDTQYFGPGTRLTVL.

The V call is TRBV5-6, the J call TRBJ1-1, with 7 bases identical to TRBD1. Trimming at V came to 5 bases and at J to 0 bases, leaving 7 bases not matched to a gene. The CDR3 is 15 residues long. The germline V gene has CDR1 SGHDT and CDR2 YYEEEE. The CDR3 loop reads CASRRQGNMNTEAFF. The DNA for the CDR3 is TGTGCCAGCAGAAGACAGGGTAACATGAACACTGAAGCTTTCTTT. The variable domain in full, with the rest retrieved from reference TRBV5-6 and TRBJ1-1, is DAGVTQSPTHLIKTRGQQVTLRCSPKSGHDTVSWYQQALGQGPQFIFQYYEEEERQRGNFPDRFSGHQFPNYSSELNVNALLLGDSALYLCASRRQGNMNTEAFFGQGTRLTVV.

To note about this clone: The junction shows a germline mismatch at one end, possibly a read error. The rearrangement links TRBV3-1 (or the pseudogene TRBV3-2) to TRBJ2-6, with a weak D call TRBD1 (5 bases). The CDR3 is 21 residues long. The germline CDR1 and CDR2 sequences are LGHDT and YNNKEL (reference sequence). The CDR3 DNA reads as TGTGCCAGCAGTCAAGATATTGGACAATGGTACATTTCCTCTGGGGCCAACGTCCTGACTTTC. Its protein product is CASSQDIGQWYISSGANVLTF.

The genes are TRBV5-1 and TRBJ2-7; perhaps TRBD2 as D (6 bases). Germline V lookup: CDR1 SGHRS, CDR2 YFSETQ. This CDR3 contains 15 residues. Trimming pared 3 bases from V and 4 bases from J, leaving 17 bases between. CDR3 sequence reads: CASSWRDPMLYEQYF. The CDR3 DNA sequence: TGCGCCAGCAGCTGGCGGGACCCTATGTTATACGAGCAGTACTTC.

The rearrangement uses TRBV9 and TRBJ2-7; possible D gene TRBD1, 6 bases. The CDR3 length is 16 residues. The germline V and J ends were trimmed by 2 bases and 4 bases, with 19 bases remaining between them. Germline assignment: CDR1 SGDLS and CDR2 YYNGEE. CDR3 nucleotide sequence: TGTGCCAGCAGCGTGGGAACCGGGACAAGCTCTTACGAGCAGTACTTC. Translation: CASSVGTGTSSYEQYF. The whole variable domain, filled in from reference TRBV9 and TRBJ2-7, reads DSGVTQTPKHLITATGQRVTLRCSPRSGDLSVYWYQQSLDQGLQFLIQYYNGEERAKGNILERFSAQQFPDLHSELNLSSLELGDSALYFCASSVGTGTSSYEQYFGPGTRLTVT.